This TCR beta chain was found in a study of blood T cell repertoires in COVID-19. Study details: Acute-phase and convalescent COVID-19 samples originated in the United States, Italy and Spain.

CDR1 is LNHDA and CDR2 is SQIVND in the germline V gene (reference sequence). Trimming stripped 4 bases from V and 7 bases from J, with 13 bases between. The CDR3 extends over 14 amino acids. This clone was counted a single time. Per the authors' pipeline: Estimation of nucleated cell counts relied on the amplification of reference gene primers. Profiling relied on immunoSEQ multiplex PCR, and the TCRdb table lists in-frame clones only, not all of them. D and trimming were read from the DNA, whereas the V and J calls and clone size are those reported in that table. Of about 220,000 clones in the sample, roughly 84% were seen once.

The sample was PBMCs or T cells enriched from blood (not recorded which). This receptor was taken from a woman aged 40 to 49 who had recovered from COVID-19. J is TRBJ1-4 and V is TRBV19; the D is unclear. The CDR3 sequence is CASSTGGLGEKLFF. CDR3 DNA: TGTGCCAGTAGTACTGGTGGCCTAGGTGAAAAACTGTTTTTT.